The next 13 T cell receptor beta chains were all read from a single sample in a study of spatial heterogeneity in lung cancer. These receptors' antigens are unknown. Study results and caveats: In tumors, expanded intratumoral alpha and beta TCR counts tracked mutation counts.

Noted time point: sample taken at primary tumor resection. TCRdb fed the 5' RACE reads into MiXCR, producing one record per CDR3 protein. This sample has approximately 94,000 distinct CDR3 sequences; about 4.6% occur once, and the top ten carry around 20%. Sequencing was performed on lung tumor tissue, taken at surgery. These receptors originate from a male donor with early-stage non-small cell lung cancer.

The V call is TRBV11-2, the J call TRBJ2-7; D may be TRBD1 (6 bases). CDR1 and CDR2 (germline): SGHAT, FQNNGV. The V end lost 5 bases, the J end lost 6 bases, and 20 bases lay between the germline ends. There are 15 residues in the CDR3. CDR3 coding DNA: TGTGCCAGCAGCGGTCAGACCGGGACATTCAGCGAGCAGTACTTC. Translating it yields CASSGQTGTFSEQYF. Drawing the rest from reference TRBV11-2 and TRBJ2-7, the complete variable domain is EAGVAQSPRYKIIEKRQSVAFWCNPISGHATLYWYQQILGQGPKLLIQFQNNGVVDDSQLPKDRFSAERLKGVDSTLKIQPAKLEDSAVYLCASSGQTGTFSEQYFGPGTRLTVT.

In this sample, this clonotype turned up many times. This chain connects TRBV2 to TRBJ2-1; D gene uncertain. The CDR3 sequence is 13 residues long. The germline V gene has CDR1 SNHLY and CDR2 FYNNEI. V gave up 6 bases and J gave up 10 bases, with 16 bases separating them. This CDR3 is CASSLSGSGEQFF. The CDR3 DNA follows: TGTGCCAGCAGCCTCTCCGGGTCTGGGGAGCAGTTCTTC.

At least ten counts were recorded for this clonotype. CDR3 loop: CASSLADSRGYTF. The DNA of the CDR3 is TGTGCCAGCAGTTTAGCGGATTCACGCGGCTACACCTTC. The chain couples TRBV27 to TRBJ1-2; D is unclear. The CDR3 sequence is 13 residues long. In germline, CDR1 is MNHEY, CDR2 SMNVEV (reference sequence). Trimming removed 2 bases from V and 8 bases from J, with 12 bases in between.

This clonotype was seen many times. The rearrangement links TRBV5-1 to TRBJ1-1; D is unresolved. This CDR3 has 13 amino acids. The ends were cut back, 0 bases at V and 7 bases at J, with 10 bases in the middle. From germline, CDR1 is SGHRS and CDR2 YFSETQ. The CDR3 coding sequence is TGCGCCAGCAGCTTGGAACAGAACTTTGAAGCTTTCTTT. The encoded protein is CASSLEQNFEAFF.

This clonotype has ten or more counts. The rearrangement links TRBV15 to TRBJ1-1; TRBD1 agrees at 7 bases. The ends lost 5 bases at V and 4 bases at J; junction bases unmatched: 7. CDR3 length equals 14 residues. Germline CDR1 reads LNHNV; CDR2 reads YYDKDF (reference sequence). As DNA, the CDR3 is TGTGCCACCAGCGGATACAGGGGCACCACTGAAGCTTTCTTT. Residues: CATSGYRGTTEAFF. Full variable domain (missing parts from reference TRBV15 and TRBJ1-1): DAMVIQNPRYQVTQFGKPVTLSCSQTLNHNVMYWYQQKSSQAPKLLFHYYDKDFNNEADTPDNFQSRRPNTSFCFLDIRSPGLGDTAMYLCATSGYRGTTEAFFGQGTRLTVV.

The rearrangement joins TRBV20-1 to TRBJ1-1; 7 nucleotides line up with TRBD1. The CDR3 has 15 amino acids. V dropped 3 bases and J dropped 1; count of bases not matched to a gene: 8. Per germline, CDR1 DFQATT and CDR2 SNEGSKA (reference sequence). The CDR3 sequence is CSASRQGRWNTEAFF. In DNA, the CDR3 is TGCAGTGCTAGCCGACAGGGTAGGTGGAACACTGAAGCTTTCTTT.

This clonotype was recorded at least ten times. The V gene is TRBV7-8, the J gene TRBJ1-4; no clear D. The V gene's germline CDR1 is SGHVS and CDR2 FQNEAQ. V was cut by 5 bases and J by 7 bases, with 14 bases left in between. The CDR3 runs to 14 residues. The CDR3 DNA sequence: TGTGCCAGCAGCGTCTCCTGGACGAGTGAAAAACTGTTTTTT. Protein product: CASSVSWTSEKLFF.

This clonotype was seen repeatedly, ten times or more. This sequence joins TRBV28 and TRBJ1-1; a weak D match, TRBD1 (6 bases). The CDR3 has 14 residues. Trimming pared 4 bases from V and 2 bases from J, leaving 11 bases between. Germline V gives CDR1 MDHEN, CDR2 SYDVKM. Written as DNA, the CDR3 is TGTGCCAGCAGTTCACCAGGGGTCAACACTGAAGCTTTCTTT. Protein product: CASSSPGVNTEAFF.

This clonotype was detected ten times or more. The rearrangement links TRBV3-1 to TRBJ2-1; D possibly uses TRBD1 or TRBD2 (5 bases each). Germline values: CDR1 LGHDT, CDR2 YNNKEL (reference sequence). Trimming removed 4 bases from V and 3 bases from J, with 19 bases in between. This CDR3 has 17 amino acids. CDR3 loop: CASSPRDAPGDYNEQFF. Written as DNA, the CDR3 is TGTGCCAGCAGCCCCAGGGACGCCCCCGGCGACTACAATGAGCAGTTCTTC.

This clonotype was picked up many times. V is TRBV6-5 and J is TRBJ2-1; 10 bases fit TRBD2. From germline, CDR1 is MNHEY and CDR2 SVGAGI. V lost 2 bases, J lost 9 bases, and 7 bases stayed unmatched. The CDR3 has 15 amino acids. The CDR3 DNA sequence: TGTGCCAGCAGTTACATCAGCGGGAGGGCCAGTGAGCAGTTCTTC. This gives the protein CASSYISGRASEQFF.

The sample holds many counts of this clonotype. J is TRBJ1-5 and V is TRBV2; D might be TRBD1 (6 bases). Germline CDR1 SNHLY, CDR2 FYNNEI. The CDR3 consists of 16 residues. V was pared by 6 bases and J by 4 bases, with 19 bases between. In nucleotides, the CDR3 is TGTGCCAGCAGCCCGAGGGGGACTCCAGGGAATCAGCCCCAGCATTTT. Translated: CASSPRGTPGNQPQHF. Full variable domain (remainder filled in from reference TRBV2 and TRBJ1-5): EPEVTQTPSHQVTQMGQEVILRCVPISNHLYFYWYRQILGQKVEFLVSFYNNEISEKSEIFDDQFSVERPDGSNFTLKIRSTKLEDSAMYFCASSPRGTPGNQPQHFGDGTRLSIL.

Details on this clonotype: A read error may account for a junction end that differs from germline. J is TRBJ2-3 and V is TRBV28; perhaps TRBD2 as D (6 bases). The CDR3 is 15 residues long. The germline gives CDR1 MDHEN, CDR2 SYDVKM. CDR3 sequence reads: CVSSPRLAEGDTQYF. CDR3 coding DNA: TGTGTCAGCAGTCCCCGGTTAGCGGAGGGGGATACGCAGTATTTT.

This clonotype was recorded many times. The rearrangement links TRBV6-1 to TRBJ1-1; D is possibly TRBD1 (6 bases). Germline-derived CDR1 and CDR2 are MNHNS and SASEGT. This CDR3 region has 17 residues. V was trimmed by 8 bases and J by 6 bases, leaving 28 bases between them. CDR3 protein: CASEGITPGHSWAEAFF. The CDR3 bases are TGTGCCAGCGAAGGGATAACTCCGGGACACAGTTGGGCTGAAGCTTTCTTT.